Presented here are 30 T cell receptor beta chains from one specimen sequenced in a study of post-analysis software for immune sequencing data. Points from the study as a whole: When patients were compared with controls, a handful of TRBV segments were more frequent, TRBV5-6, TRBV5-1 and TRBV20-1 among them.

Antigens of these TCRs are unknown. Libraries were made from TCR beta cDNA, and they carried unique molecular identifiers. A single record per CDR3 protein comes from TCRdb applying MiXCR to the PCR reads. The sample consists of 740,000 or so distinct CDR3 sequences, approximately 50% of them appearing once. What was sequenced was blood. The receptors derive from a girl aged 5-17 years with multiple sclerosis.

The CDR3 nucleotides are TGTGCCAGCAGCCCCCCCCGGGGACAGGGGGCTGGTGGCAATCAGCCCCAGCATTTT. Its protein product is CASSPPRGQGAGGNQPQHF. The genes are TRBV7-6 and TRBJ1-5; 12 bases map to TRBD1. Germline V CDR1 and CDR2: SGHVS, FNYEAQ. With 5 bases clipped from V and 2 bases from J, the junction kept 13 bases outside the gene matches. The CDR3 is 19 residues long.

This clonotype was seen a handful of times. The gene calls are TRBV5-1 and TRBJ2-2, with D perhaps TRBD1 (7 bases). Germline V gene lookup returns CDR1 SGHRS and CDR2 YFSETQ. The V and J ends lost 5 bases and 6 bases respectively, with 17 bases between them. This CDR3 spans 15 amino acids. This CDR3 is CASSPGGPRSGELFF. In nucleotides, the CDR3 is TGCGCCAGCAGTCCAGGGGGGCCGAGGTCCGGGGAGCTGTTTTTT.

The chain combines TRBV6-1 with TRBJ2-7, with D unresolved. The CDR3 totals 15 residues. Germline lookup yields CDR1 MNHNS and CDR2 SASEGT. The V end lost 1 base, the J end lost 0 bases, and 10 bases lay between the germline ends. The CDR3 bases are TGTGCCAGCAGTGAAGGGCCAAGGAGCTCCTACGAGCAGTACTTC. It translates to CASSEGPRSSYEQYF.

On this clonotype itself: This may be a read error: a much more frequent sequence differs by one nucleotide. V usage is TRBV12-5 and J usage is TRBJ2-7; the D gene is possibly TRBD2 (5 bases). V was clipped by 9 bases and J by 2 bases, with 14 bases between them. Per the germline V gene, CDR1 is LGHNT and CDR2 is FRNRAP. The CDR3 is 13 residues long. The CDR3 DNA sequence: TGTGCTAGGGATAGCGACGCAACCTACGAGCAGTACTTC. This sequence encodes CARDSDATYEQYF. The entire variable domain, with the rest obtained from reference TRBV12-5 and TRBJ2-7, is as follows: DARVTQTPRHKVTEMGQEVTMRCQPILGHNTVFWYRQTMMQGLELLAYFRNRAPLDDSGMPKDRFSAEMPDATLATLKIQPSEPRDSAVYFCARDSDATYEQYFGPGTRLTVT.

A word on this clonotype: This may arise from a read error, as a much more abundant clone is one base away. This chain uses TRBV27 with TRBJ1-2; the D gene is possibly TRBD1 (5 bases). This CDR3 is built from 12 residues. CDR1 is MNHEY and CDR2 is SMNVEV in the germline V gene (reference sequence). DNA for the CDR3: TGTACCAGCGCCACGGGAGGGGTTGGCTACACCTTC. It is translated as CTSATGGVGYTF.

CDR3 amino acids: CASSLRTRLWGDTQYF. CDR3 DNA sequence: TGTGCCAGCAGCCTGCGTACTAGACTGTGGGGGGATACGCAGTATTTT. The rearrangement joins TRBV7-2 to TRBJ2-3; either TRBD1 or TRBD2 may supply D (5 bases each). The CDR3 is 16 residues long. Trimming removed 5 bases at V and 6 bases at J, with 21 bases between. Looked up from germline, CDR1 is SGHTA and CDR2 is FQGNSA. The complete variable domain, with remaining parts taken from reference TRBV7-2 and TRBJ2-3, reads GAGVSQSPSNKVTEKGKDVELRCDPISGHTALYWYRQSLGQGLEFLIYFQGNSAPDKSGLPSDRFSAERTGGSVSTLTIQRTQQEDSAVYLCASSLRTRLWGDTQYFGPGTRLTVL.

The chain joins TRBV20-1 to TRBJ2-3, with D perhaps being TRBD1 or TRBD2 (6 bases each). The V end lost 1 base, the J end lost 5 bases, and 16 bases lay between the germline ends. This CDR3 region has 15 residues. The germline CDR1 and CDR2 sequences are DFQATT and SNEGSKA (reference sequence). DNA for the CDR3: TGCAGTGCTAGAGCCTCCGCCAGGGGAGGAGATACGCAGTATTTT. Protein: CSARASARGGDTQYF.

This clonotype was found a few times. The rearrangement uses TRBV29-1 and TRBJ2-7; possibly TRBD1 for D (6 bases). The DNA end lines up better with TRBJ2-4; the J call may be wrong. The germline V gene has CDR1 SQVTM and CDR2 ANQGSEA. CDR3 size: 13 residues. Here the CDR3 DNA reads TGCAGCGTTGCGGGACACCGAGGGGACATTCAGTACTTC. Residues: CSVAGHRGDIQYF.

In its sample, this clonotype was seen a few times. The chain carries TRBV10-3 and TRBJ1-1; 7 bases line up with TRBD1. The CDR3 is 14 amino acids. The V gene end was trimmed by 9 bases and the J gene end by 0 bases; junction bases not matched to a gene: 7. Germline V lookup: CDR1 ENHRY, CDR2 SYGVKD. The CDR3 protein is CAIRTGDMNTEAFF. For the CDR3, the DNA is TGTGCCATAAGGACAGGAGATATGAACACTGAAGCTTTCTTT.

CDR3 sequence reads: CATQDSSYEQYF. CDR3 coding DNA: TGTGCCACCCAGGATAGCTCCTACGAGCAGTACTTC. The rearrangement links TRBV6-6 to TRBJ2-7; D is uncertain. CDR3 length equals 12 residues. Germline CDR1 is MNHNY and CDR2 is SVGAGI (reference sequence). Between the trimmed V and J ends, which lost 10 bases and 0 bases, there was a span of 10 bases.

This clonotype was counted a few times. Here the CDR3 DNA reads TGTGCCATCACCAGGACGGATAATTCACCCCTCCACTTT. Translation gives CAITRTDNSPLHF. The J gene is TRBJ1-6, the V gene TRBV10-3; no clear D. Looked up from germline, CDR1 is ENHRY and CDR2 is SYGVKD. CDR3 length: 13 residues. The V gene lost 7 bases and the J gene lost 5 bases, with 9 bases spanning the gap.

Only a few counts were recorded for this clonotype. The chain is built from TRBV5-1 and TRBJ2-4; 12 positions agree with TRBD2. Germline lookup yields CDR1 SGHRS and CDR2 YFSETQ. V lost 1 base, J lost 1 base, and 18 bases stayed unmatched. The CDR3 consists of 22 residues. The CDR3 DNA follows: TGCGCCAGCAGCTTGACCTGGACTAGCGGGACCATTCGACCCCTGGCCAAAAACATTCAGTACTTC. This translates into CASSLTWTSGTIRPLAKNIQYF. Drawing the rest from reference TRBV5-1 and TRBJ2-4, the complete variable domain is KAGVTQTPRYLIKTRGQQVTLSCSPISGHRSVSWYQQTPGQGLQFLFEYFSETQRNKGNFPGRFSGRQFSNSRSEMNVSTLELGDSALYLCASSLTWTSGTIRPLAKNIQYFGAGTRLSVL.

In DNA form, the CDR3 reads TGTGCCAGCAACCGTCGGGGACGGGCAGATACGCAGTATTTT. Amino acids: CASNRRGRADTQYF. V usage is TRBV2 and J usage is TRBJ2-3, with D perhaps TRBD1 or TRBD2 (5 bases each). V was cut by 7 bases and J by 4 bases, with 15 bases left in between. The CDR3 sequence is 14 residues long. Germline CDR1 SNHLY, CDR2 FYNNEI. The full variable domain, completed using reference TRBV2 and TRBJ2-3, is EPEVTQTPSHQVTQMGQEVILRCVPISNHLYFYWYRQILGQKVEFLVSFYNNEISEKSEIFDDQFSVERPDGSNFTLKIRSTKLEDSAMYFCASNRRGRADTQYFGPGTRLTVL.

This clonotype showed up just a few times. The chain employs TRBV7-9 and TRBJ2-5; 11 bases agree with TRBD2. This CDR3 has 16 amino acids. Germline V gene sequence: CDR1 SEHNR, CDR2 FQNEAQ (reference sequence). With V trimmed by 5 bases and J by 5 bases, 10 bases remained unmatched. CDR3 sequence (DNA): TGTGCCAGCAGCCGGATTAGCGGGAGGGCCCCGGAGACCCAGTACTTC. As protein: CASSRISGRAPETQYF.

The rearrangement links TRBV7-2 to TRBJ2-3, with a possible D match to TRBD1 (6 bases). The germline V gene has CDR1 SGHTA and CDR2 FQGNSA. The CDR3 runs 16 residues. V shed 5 bases and J shed 0 bases, with 15 bases lying between them. The CDR3 coding sequence is TGTGCCAGCAGCCTCCGACAGGTACCAAGCACAGATACGCAGTATTTT. This translates into CASSLRQVPSTDTQYF.

V usage is TRBV29-1 and J usage is TRBJ2-7; D not certain. CDR1 SQVTM and CDR2 ANQGSEA come from the germline V gene. Trimming took off 6 bases at V and 3 bases at J, with 12 bases between the two ends. The CDR3 extends over 12 amino acids. DNA of the CDR3: TGCAGCGTCCAAGGGCAAGTCTACGAGCAGTACTTC. It specifies CSVQGQVYEQYF.

The chain couples TRBV18 to TRBJ2-3; possible D gene TRBD2, 6 bases. CDR1 is KGHSH and CDR2 is LQKENI in the germline V gene. There are 15 residues in the CDR3. The ends were cut back, 2 bases at V and 4 bases at J, with 13 bases in the middle. This chain's CDR3 is CASSPRRGGADTQYF. CDR3 nucleotides: TGTGCCAGCTCACCAAGAAGGGGAGGCGCAGATACGCAGTATTTT.

DNA of the CDR3: TGTGCCAGCAGCACGGGACACTCGAACACCGGGGAGCTGTTTTTT. The encoded protein is CASSTGHSNTGELFF. This chain joins TRBV13 and TRBJ2-2; a weak D match, TRBD1 (6 bases). V lost 5 bases and J 0 bases, leaving 10 bases between the germline ends. The CDR3 contains 15 residues. Per the germline V gene, CDR1 is PRHDT and CDR2 is FYEKMQ (reference sequence).

For the CDR3, the DNA is TGTGCCAGCAGCTCGGCTGGTGGGAACACTGAAGCTTTCTTT. It codes for CASSSAGGNTEAFF. The chain employs TRBV7-9 and TRBJ1-1; D unclear. The CDR3 extends over 14 amino acids. Trimming took 4 bases from V and 1 from J, leaving 10 bases between them. In germline, CDR1 is SEHNR, CDR2 FQNEAQ (reference sequence).

The chain links TRBV20-1 to TRBJ2-3; TRBD1 aligns across 9 bases. J gave up 4 bases and V 6 bases, and 8 bases lay outside the gene matches. The CDR3 consists of 14 residues. Germline-derived CDR1 and CDR2 are DFQATT and SNEGSKA (reference sequence). In DNA, the CDR3 is TGCAGTGCCCGGAGAGGGACAGGGTCAGATACGCAGTATTTT. Its translation: CSARRGTGSDTQYF.

This chain connects TRBV6-5 to TRBJ2-3; 11 bases align to TRBD2. This CDR3 comprises 17 residues. Trimming at V came to 2 bases and at J to 5 bases, leaving 9 bases not matched to a gene. From germline, CDR1 is MNHEY and CDR2 SVGAGI. The CDR3 nucleotides are TGTGCCAGCAGTTACGGGACCCTAGCGGGAGGACGAGATACGCAGTATTTT. Residues: CASSYGTLAGGRDTQYF.

Only a few counts were recorded for this clonotype. The chain recombines TRBV20-1 with TRBJ2-5, with 9 nucleotides matching TRBD2. Per germline, CDR1 DFQATT and CDR2 SNEGSKA (reference sequence). V dropped 2 bases and J dropped 5; count of bases not matched to a gene: 9. The CDR3 is 15 amino acids. CDR3 protein: CSARRLAGAGETQYF. The CDR3 DNA sequence: TGCAGTGCTAGAAGATTAGCGGGGGCGGGGGAGACCCAGTACTTC.

This clonotype was observed a single time. The chain links TRBV7-3 to TRBJ2-3; D unclear. The CDR3 sequence is 13 residues long. From germline, CDR1 is SGHTA and CDR2 FQGTGA. V was trimmed by 4 bases and J by 3 bases, leaving 8 bases between them. CDR3 sequence: CASSSIKTDTQYF. CDR3 in DNA: TGTGCCAGCAGCTCGATCAAGACAGATACGCAGTATTTT.

The chain carries TRBV12-3 or TRBV12-4 and TRBJ1-5; 8 positions agree with TRBD1. The V and J ends lost 5 bases and 5 bases, in that order; junction bases with no gene match: 5. CDR3 length: 14 residues. For the CDR3, the DNA is TGTGCCAGCAGTGCGACAGGGGCTTATCAGCCCCAGCATTTT. Translation gives CASSATGAYQPQHF.

This clonotype was detected many times. The chain is built from TRBV7-9 and TRBJ2-5; D may match TRBD1 or TRBD2 (5 bases each). CDR3 length: 15 residues. Germline CDR1 is SEHNR and CDR2 is FQNEAQ (reference sequence). V lost 0 bases to trimming and J lost 5 bases, with 13 bases between them. CDR3 sequence: CASSLAGGRGETQYF. The CDR3 DNA sequence: TGTGCCAGCAGCTTAGCTGGGGGAAGGGGTGAGACCCAGTACTTC.

This chain links TRBV9 with TRBJ2-3, with TRBD2 matching over 10 bases. V gave up 4 bases and J gave up 6 bases; unmatched junction bases: 8. The germline V gene has CDR1 SGDLS and CDR2 YYNGEE. The CDR3 has 15 residues. This CDR3 reads CASSPISGRSDTQYF. The CDR3 nucleotides are TGTGCCAGCAGCCCGATTAGCGGGAGGTCGGATACGCAGTATTTT.

V is TRBV12-3 or TRBV12-4 and J is TRBJ2-5, with TRBD2 matching 10 bases. The CDR3 spans 15 residues. With V trimmed by 3 bases and J by 1 base, 2 bases remained unmatched. The CDR3: CASSFASGSQETQYF. The CDR3, as DNA: TGTGCCAGCAGTTTCGCTAGCGGGAGCCAAGAGACCCAGTACTTC.

J is TRBJ2-1 and V is TRBV7-2, with 13 positions matching TRBD2. This CDR3 region has 15 residues. Germline CDR1 is SGHTA and CDR2 is FQGNSA. Germline trimming cut 7 bases from V and 9 bases from J; bases unmatched to any gene: 9. CDR3 residues: CASTTGLAGVSEQFF. For the CDR3, the DNA is TGTGCCAGCACCACAGGACTAGCGGGAGTATCTGAGCAGTTCTTC.

This chain uses TRBV28 with TRBJ2-3, with 9 positions matching TRBD2. V gave up 3 bases and J gave up 6 bases; unmatched junction bases: 10. Germline V gene lookup returns CDR1 MDHEN and CDR2 SYDVKM. CDR3 length: 16 residues. CDR3 amino acids: CASSFLAGVLRDTQYF. In DNA, the CDR3 is TGTGCCAGCAGTTTTTTAGCGGGGGTCTTACGGGATACGCAGTATTTT.

This clonotype has just a few counts. This rearrangement joins TRBV9 to TRBJ2-1; D not resolved. Trimming cost V 0 bases and J 7 bases, with 17 bases left between them. Germline values: CDR1 SGDLS, CDR2 YYNGEE. The CDR3 sequence is 16 residues long. CDR3 amino acids: CASSVATRSQQNEQFF. The CDR3 DNA reads TGTGCCAGCAGCGTAGCTACAAGGTCCCAACAGAATGAGCAGTTCTTC.